Listed here are 4 T cell receptor beta chains from one sample, sequenced in a study of CD8 T cells in ankylosing spondylitis. TCRdb re-derived calls from the 5' RACE reads in MiXCR, one entry per CDR3 protein. The profile covers around 890,000 distinct CDR3 sequences, with approximately 12% appearing a single time and under 0.6% taken by the ten largest. Antigens of these TCRs are unknown. Study results and limitations: The study identified a TCR beta motif of eight highly homologous variants that appeared characteristic of ankylosing spondylitis blood.

Sequenced material: blood, either unsorted or a sorted T cell fraction (not recorded which). Receptors originate from a male donor with ankylosing spondylitis.

This clonotype came up a few times. The rearrangement joins TRBV20-1 to TRBJ2-5; weak D call: TRBD2 (5 bases). The CDR3 loop spans 12 amino acids. Trimming removed 2 bases from V and 3 bases from J, with 7 bases in between. CDR1 is DFQATT, CDR2 SNEGSKA, per germline (reference sequence). The CDR3 DNA follows: TGCAGTGCTAGAAACGGGAAAGAGACCCAGTACTTC. It is translated as CSARNGKETQYF.

This clonotype was detected a few times. The CDR3 protein is CASSQASGQNNEQFF. DNA of the CDR3: TGTGCCAGCAGCCAGGCGTCGGGACAGAACAATGAGCAGTTCTTC. The chain has TRBV14 and TRBJ2-1; TRBD1 aligns across 7 bases. CDR1 is SGHDN and CDR2 is FVKESK in the germline V gene. The trim removed 3 bases at V and 5 bases at J, leaving 7 bases unmatched. The CDR3 has 15 amino acids.

V usage is TRBV6-5 and J usage is TRBJ2-7, with D perhaps TRBD2 (6 bases). V gave up 0 bases and J gave up 10 bases, with 13 bases separating them. The CDR3 has 13 amino acids. Germline V gene data show CDR1 as MNHEY and CDR2 as SVGAGI. The CDR3 nucleotides are TGTGCCAGCAGTTACTCGGGGACTGAAAGACAGTACTTC. It codes for CASSYSGTERQYF.

With regard to this clonotype: A read error is possible here, since a much larger clone lies one base away. CDR3 nucleotides: TGCTCCAGCAGCTTGGCGGCAGTTTCCCCCTACGAGCAGTACTTC. This translates into CSSSLAAVSPYEQYF. The rearrangement uses TRBV5-1 and TRBJ2-7, with D hard to call. CDR1 SGHRS and CDR2 YFSETQ come from the germline V gene. This CDR3 comprises 15 residues.